This record covers a single T cell receptor (beta chain). Its specificity is unknown. The V end lost 5 bases, the J end lost 1 base, and 11 bases lay between the germline ends. CDR1 MNHEY and CDR2 SVGEGT come from the germline V gene. The CDR3 length is 14 residues. This entry comes from a study of molecular identifiers for immune sequencing clone quantification. The study, taken as a whole, reports: The share of molecules held by clones above 20 RNA copies was over 98% in effector cells and under 1% in naive cells.

Naive CD8 T cells were sorted as CD8+CD4-CCR7+CD45RA+. Methods described previously, with TCR primers listed, were used for bulk TCR libraries. TCRdb ran MiXCR on the PCR reads and lists one entry per CDR3 protein. The sample contains 600,000 to 650,000 distinct CDR3 sequences, about 20% of which appear only once. The clonotype comes from a human donor in good health. Some libraries in this study had Jurkat cell RNA spiked in. The chain has TRBV6-2 or TRBV6-3 and TRBJ1-2, with D possibly matching TRBD1 (5 bases). Sequenced material: naive CD8+ T cells from blood, with Jurkat cell RNA spiked in. Stated subset: FACS-sorted CD8+CD4-CCR7+CD45RA+ naive T cells. CDR3 region: CASSDGTDNYGYTF. Written as DNA, the CDR3 is TGTGCCAGCAGTGACGGGACTGATAACTATGGCTACACCTTC.